A selection of T cell receptor beta chains follows, all from one sample in a study of Graves' ophthalmopathy and Graves' hyperthyroidism. One entry per CDR3 protein, called by TCRdb with MiXCR from the multiplex PCR reads. There are hundreds of thousands of distinct CDR3 sequences in the sample; about a fifth occur only once, and more than 5.5% lies in the top ten. Sequencing was carried out using peripheral blood. The receptors shown here come from a woman aged 18-35 years with stable Graves' hyperthyroidism. Some clones in this sample may be carry-over from other donors' samples. Each CDR3 is given with its conserved first and last residue. D genes are given only for firm matches. Expanded clones are given a class, and other clones once, few, many or no size at all.

D	V	size	J	CDR3	DNA
.	TRBV11-2	many	TRBJ2-7	CASSLDGPIPQQYF	TGTGCCAGCAGCTTAGATGGGCCGATCCCCCAGCAGTACTTC
.	TRBV11-2	few	TRBJ1-2	CASSSNPGLNVFGYTF	TGTGCCAGCAGCTCGAACCCGGGCCTCAATGTCTTTGGCTACACCTTC
.	TRBV6-5	few	TRBJ1-6	CASSYQLLGGGNSPLHF	TGTGCCAGCAGTTACCAGTTGCTGGGAGGGGGAAATTCACCCCTCCACTTT
.	TRBV18	.	TRBJ1-1	CASSPNRDLTEAFF	TGTGCCAGCTCACCGAACAGGGACCTCACTGAAGCTTTCTTT
.	TRBV27	many	TRBJ1-2	CASSLSYFSGLNYGYTF	TGTGCCAGCAGTTTATCGTATTTTAGCGGGTTGAACTATGGCTACACCTTC
TRBD1	TRBV6-5	many	TRBJ1-2	CASSYAGQTGGYTF	TGTGCCAGCAGTTACGCGGGACAGACTGGGGGCTACACCTTC
.	TRBV6-4	few	TRBJ1-3	CASGTTVGNTIYF	TGTGCCAGCGGGACAACGGTTGGAAACACCATATATTTT
TRBD1	TRBV11-1	few	TRBJ2-5	CASSSLPKTSGGDQETQYF	TGTGCCAGCAGCTCTTTGCCCAAAACTTCAGGGGGAGATCAAGAGACCCAGTACTTC
.	TRBV20-1	many	TRBJ1-1	CSASPGLNTEAFF	TGCAGTGCTAGTCCGGGCTTGAACACTGAAGCTTTCTTT
TRBD1	TRBV24-1	many	TRBJ1-2	CATSDTGGVLEGYTF	TGTGCCACCAGTGATACAGGGGGCGTTTTGGAAGGCTACACCTTC
TRBD1	TRBV6-5	once	TRBJ1-2	CASSSQGAHTF	TGTGCCAGCAGTTCACAGGGGGCCCACACCTTC
TRBD2	TRBV6-1	many	TRBJ2-2	CASSASGNTGELFF	TGTGCCAGCAGTGCTAGCGGGAACACCGGGGAGCTGTTTTTT
.	TRBV24-1	many	TRBJ2-2	CATSDFSDKYTGELFF	TGTGCCACCAGTGATTTTAGTGACAAATACACCGGGGAGCTGTTTTTT
.	TRBV5-1	many	TRBJ2-5	CASSLAGFKEETQYF	TGCGCCAGCAGCTTAGCAGGGTTTAAAGAAGAGACCCAGTACTTC
.	TRBV28	many	TRBJ1-5	CASSAREGSNQPQHF	TGTGCCAGCAGCGCCCGGGAAGGGAGCAATCAGCCCCAGCATTTT
TRBD1	TRBV2	.	TRBJ1-5	CASRGQSINQPQHF	TGTGCCAGTCGGGGACAGAGCATCAATCAGCCCCAGCATTTT
.	TRBV5-1	.	TRBJ2-2	CASSLLKVGLTTGELFF	TGCGCCAGCAGCTTGTTGAAAGTAGGGCTTACCACCGGGGAGCTGTTTTTT